These 25 T cell receptor beta chains originate from one sample sequenced in a study of cytomegalovirus exposure and HLA in healthy donors. PCR primers comprised 60 Vbeta and 13 Jbeta primers. Libraries were prepared by immunoSEQ multiplex PCR; TCRdb keeps only in-frame clonotypes and omits some of them. The sample holds roughly 90,000 clones, approximately 80% seen once. Material for sequencing was PBMCs. Every receptor here comes from a young man in good health and CMV-seropositive.

The gene calls are TRBV28 and TRBJ2-1; 10 bases align to TRBD1. CDR3 length: 16 amino acids. The germline V gene encodes CDR1 MDHEN and CDR2 SYDVKM. Trimming removed 5 bases from V and 7 bases from J; junction bases left unmatched: 11. The CDR3 nucleotides read TGTGCCAGCAGTCTTCGTCCGGGACAGGGGCAGAATGAGCAGTTCTTC. This encodes CASSLRPGQGQNEQFF.

V usage is TRBV4-3 and J usage is TRBJ2-1, with TRBD1 matching over 11 bases. The V segment lost 0 bases and the J segment 6 bases; nucleotides outside the gene matches: 7. Germline V CDR1 and CDR2: LGHNA, YSLEER. There are 17 residues in the CDR3. CDR3 sequence (DNA): TGCGCCAGCAGCCAAGAAGGGGGGACAGGGGGGGGCAATGAGCAGTTCTTC. Translation: CASSQEGGTGGGNEQFF.

This clone was picked up one time. Other DNA sequences in this specimen translate into the identical CDR3. The chain has TRBV30 and TRBJ1-2, with D perhaps TRBD1 (6 bases). Trimming shortened V by 5 bases and J by 0 bases, and 16 bases separated the two germline ends. Germline loops: CDR1 GTSNPN, CDR2 SVGIG (reference sequence). The CDR3 contains 15 residues. CDR3 amino acids: CAWSVRGKANYGYTF. CDR3 bases: TGTGCCTGGTCGGTAAGGGGGAAAGCTAACTATGGCTACACCTTC.

V gene TRBV6-4 combines with J gene TRBJ2-2; D ambiguous. Germline-derived CDR1 and CDR2 are MRHNA and SNTAGT. Deletions cut 5 bases from V and 4 bases from J, with 8 bases between. The CDR3 is made up of 13 amino acids. CDR3 sequence reads: CASSLSPTGELFF. CDR3 sequence (DNA): TGTGCCAGCAGTCTCTCCCCCACCGGGGAGCTGTTTTTT.

This rearrangement joins TRBV7-9 to TRBJ2-5; no reliable D call. The better agreement between TRBJ2-7 and the DNA end casts doubt on the J call. The CDR3 spans 13 residues. The germline V gene encodes CDR1 SEHNR and CDR2 FQNEAQ (reference sequence). The CDR3 loop is CASSLDPGYEQYF. The CDR3 bases are TGTGCCAGCAGCTTAGATCCAGGCTACGAGCAGTACTTC.

This sequence joins TRBV7-9 and TRBJ2-5; possibly TRBD1 for D (5 bases). The germline V gene encodes CDR1 SEHNR and CDR2 FQNEAQ (reference sequence). This CDR3 region has 14 residues. V lost 6 bases and J lost 3, with 14 bases in between. CDR3 coding DNA: TGTGCCAGCAGAGAGGACACTAAAAAAGAGACCCAGTACTTC. It is translated as CASREDTKKETQYF.

The chain uses TRBV28 and TRBJ2-5; perhaps TRBD2 as D (5 bases). CDR3 length equals 13 residues. Germline-derived CDR1 and CDR2 are MDHEN and SYDVKM. V dropped 4 bases and J dropped 1 base, with 7 bases sitting between them. The DNA of the CDR3 is TGTGCCAGCAGTTACGGGATCCAAGAGACCCAGTACTTC. Residues: CASSYGIQETQYF.

The V gene is TRBV20-1, the J gene TRBJ2-7, with D perhaps matching TRBD1 (6 bases). V was trimmed by 5 bases and J by 9 bases, leaving 14 bases between them. Germline-derived CDR1 and CDR2 are DFQATT and SNEGSKA (reference sequence). The CDR3 is made up of 11 amino acids. DNA of the CDR3: TGCAGTGCTCCGGACAGCCGCCGGCAGTACTTC. This sequence encodes CSAPDSRRQYF.

The chain uses TRBV5-1 and TRBJ2-1; TRBD2 matches at 14 bases. V shed 3 bases, J shed 1 base, and the junction held 9 bases outside the gene matches. Germline CDR1 SGHRS, CDR2 YFSETQ. CDR3 length: 19 amino acids. DNA for the CDR3: TGCGCCAGCAGCTGGCCGACTAGCGGGAGGGGAGCGTCCTACAATGAGCAGTTCTTC. Protein: CASSWPTSGRGASYNEQFF.

Note on this clone: This clone may be a read error of a much larger clone one base away. This chain links TRBV6-6 with TRBJ1-1; TRBD1 matches at 7 bases. The V and J ends lost 4 bases and 0 bases, in that order; junction bases with no gene match: 2. Germline CDR1 is MNHNY and CDR2 is SVGAGI (reference sequence). The CDR3 has 14 amino acids. CDR3 loop: CASSFDRVNTEAFF. In DNA, the CDR3 is TGTGCCAGCAGTTTCGACAGGGTGAACACTGAAGCTTTCTTT.

The V and J genes are TRBV25-1 and TRBJ1-4; the D gene is possibly TRBD1 (5 bases). The CDR3 covers 17 residues. V lost 4 bases, J lost 0 bases, and 15 bases lay in between. Germline lookup yields CDR1 MGHDK and CDR2 SYGVNS. The DNA of the CDR3 is TGTGCCAGCAGTGGGTTAAGGACAACAGCAACTAATGAAAAACTGTTTTTT. Amino acids: CASSGLRTTATNEKLFF.

The CDR3 DNA follows: TGTGCCAGCAGCGCATTAGCGGGAGATCCCCACGAGCAGTACTTC. Protein sequence: CASSALAGDPHEQYF. The chain has TRBV7-9 and TRBJ2-7; TRBD2 matches 9 bases. CDR1 and CDR2 (germline): SEHNR, FQNEAQ (reference sequence). V lost 5 bases to trimming and J lost 5 bases; unmatched junction nucleotides: 10. The CDR3 is 15 residues long.

The V gene is TRBV19, the J gene TRBJ2-3, with 7 positions matching TRBD2. CDR1 is LNHDA and CDR2 is SQIVND in the germline V gene (reference sequence). Trimming removed 5 bases from V and 6 bases from J; junction bases left unmatched: 5. The CDR3 is 13 residues long. In DNA, the CDR3 is TGTGCCAGTAGTGGAGGACTAGTGGATACGCAGTATTTT. It encodes CASSGGLVDTQYF. Variable domain in full (rest from reference TRBV19 and TRBJ2-3): DGGITQSPKYLFRKEGQNVTLSCEQNLNHDAMYWYRQDPGQGLRLIYYSQIVNDFQKGDIAEGYSVSREKKESFPLTVTSAQKNPTAFYLCASSGGLVDTQYFGPGTRLTVL.

The CDR3 loop is CASSPRVDGELFF. In nucleotides, the CDR3 is TGTGCCAGCAGCCCCAGGGTTGACGGGGAGCTGTTTTTT. The chain carries TRBV14 and TRBJ2-2, with a possible D match to TRBD1 (5 bases). The germline V and J ends were trimmed by 4 bases and 7 bases, with 10 bases remaining between them. The CDR3 extends over 13 amino acids. CDR1 is SGHDN and CDR2 is FVKESK in the germline V gene.

CDR3 nucleotide sequence: TGTGCCAGCATAACGGGCACAGATACGCAGTATTTT. Protein: CASITGTDTQYF. This chain links TRBV25-1 with TRBJ2-3, with D uncertain. CDR3 length: 12 amino acids. V was trimmed by 7 bases and J by 1 base, leaving 6 bases between them. The V gene's germline CDR1 is MGHDK and CDR2 SYGVNS.

The V call is TRBV6-1, the J call TRBJ1-5; D remains unclear. CDR1 is MNHNS, CDR2 SASEGT, per germline. This CDR3 is 14 amino acids long. V was pared by 0 bases and J by 4 bases, with 7 bases between. CDR3 sequence: CASSEAPGNQPQHF. The CDR3 coding sequence is TGTGCCAGCAGTGAAGCACCGGGGAATCAGCCCCAGCATTTT.

V is TRBV7-2 and J is TRBJ1-5; TRBD1 aligns across 8 bases. CDR1 is SGHTA, CDR2 FQGNSA, per germline. Trimming at V came to 1 base and at J to 5 bases, leaving 4 bases not matched to a gene. This CDR3 spans 15 amino acids. The CDR3 is CASSLVGTGDQPQHF. CDR3 sequence (DNA): TGTGCCAGCAGCTTAGTGGGGACAGGCGATCAGCCCCAGCATTTT.

This chain links TRBV27 with TRBJ2-7; D may be TRBD1 (6 bases). V lost 3 bases, J lost 2 bases, and 20 bases lay in between. The germline V gene has CDR1 MNHEY and CDR2 SMNVEV (reference sequence). The CDR3 contains 17 residues. DNA for the CDR3: TGTGCCAGCAGTTTCTATCCCCCCGGGGCAGGGGCCTACGAGCAGTACTTC. Residues: CASSFYPPGAGAYEQYF.

The chain employs TRBV28 and TRBJ1-6, with D possibly matching TRBD1 (5 bases). V was trimmed by 2 bases and J by 1 base, leaving 9 bases between them. The germline V gene encodes CDR1 MDHEN and CDR2 SYDVKM. The CDR3 is 16 amino acids. The CDR3 nucleotides read TGTGCCAGCAGTTTAATCCAGGGATCCTATAATTCACCCCTCCACTTT. It codes for CASSLIQGSYNSPLHF.

This sequence joins TRBV30 and TRBJ2-5, with D possibly being TRBD2 (7 bases). The V and J ends lost 4 bases and 2 bases respectively, with 14 bases between them. CDR1 is GTSNPN, CDR2 SVGIG, per germline (reference sequence). This CDR3 is 14 amino acids long. The CDR3 DNA is TGTGCCTGGACCATTGGGAGGGGGCAAGAGACCCAGTACTTC. It yields the protein CAWTIGRGQETQYF. The complete variable domain, with remaining parts taken from reference TRBV30 and TRBJ2-5, reads SQTIHQWPATLVQPVGSPLSLECTVEGTSNPNLYWYRQAAGRGLQLLFYSVGIGQISSEVPQNLSASRPQDRQFILSSKKLLLSDSGFYLCAWTIGRGQETQYFGPGTRLLVL.

V and J are TRBV7-6 and TRBJ2-1; a weak D match, TRBD1 (7 bases). The V and J ends lost 7 bases and 0 bases respectively, with 13 bases between them. The CDR3 is 15 amino acids. The germline gives CDR1 SGHVS, CDR2 FNYEAQ. The CDR3 loop is CASTRGTSSYNEQFF. The CDR3 nucleotides are TGTGCCAGCACCAGGGGGACTTCCTCCTACAATGAGCAGTTCTTC. Filled out from reference TRBV7-6 and TRBJ2-1, the complete variable domain reads GAGVSQSPRYKVTKRGQDVALRCDPISGHVSLYWYRQALGQGPEFLTYFNYEAQQDKSGLPNDRFSAERPEGSISTLTIQRTEQRDSAMYRCASTRGTSSYNEQFFGPGTRLTVL.

This chain connects TRBV6-5 to TRBJ2-7; D may be TRBD1 (5 bases). The V gene's germline CDR1 is MNHEY and CDR2 SVGAGI. This CDR3 comprises 13 residues. V gave up 4 bases and J gave up 6 bases, with 13 bases separating them. The CDR3 reads CASSSTGFGEQYF. CDR3 bases: TGTGCCAGCAGTTCCACAGGTTTTGGCGAGCAGTACTTC.

This clone appeared a few times. The rearrangement joins TRBV6-6 to TRBJ2-7; 7 nucleotides line up with TRBD2. This CDR3 has 12 residues. V was pared by 6 bases and J by 4 bases, with 3 bases of the junction left unmatched. Germline-derived CDR1 and CDR2 are MNHNY and SVGAGI (reference sequence). CDR3 in amino acids: CASSGAGYEQYF. DNA for the CDR3: TGTGCCAGCAGCGGAGCGGGATACGAGCAGTACTTC.

The rearrangement joins TRBV6-1 to TRBJ2-7, with 9 bases that match TRBD2. Germline CDR1 reads MNHNS; CDR2 reads SASEGT. Trimming cost V 3 bases and J 1 base; bases outside gene matches: 13. The CDR3 totals 18 residues. CDR3 bases: TGTGCCAGCAGTGAGACACCCTTACTAGCGGGTGCATCCTACGAGCAGTACTTC. This translates into CASSETPLLAGASYEQYF.

The chain employs TRBV2 and TRBJ2-5; 7 bases agree with TRBD2. The J segment lost 5 bases and the V segment lost 6 bases, leaving 12 bases of the junction unmatched. The CDR3 totals 15 residues. The germline gives CDR1 SNHLY, CDR2 FYNNEI. DNA of the CDR3: TGTGCCAGCAGCCCTAGACTAGCTGGGTCGGAGACCCAGTACTTC. Residues: CASSPRLAGSETQYF.